This T cell receptor beta chain was recovered during a study of metastatic and nonmetastatic thyroid tumors. The overall study: It was across blood and tumor or nodule tissue from malignant and benign thyroid patients that repertoires were compared. Study-level points and caveats: The study reportedly found significantly higher TCR beta diversity in malignant thyroid tumors than benign nodules, in blood and tumor.

V was trimmed by 0 bases and J by 7 bases, leaving 9 bases between them. CDR3 length: 14 amino acids. Germline V lookup: CDR1 MNHEY, CDR2 SMNVEV (reference sequence). Before thyroid surgery, none of the patients had received any treatment. Many counts were recorded for this clone. Its specificity is not known. Per the authors' pipeline: Construction of a distant-metastasis classifier for papillary thyroid cancer relied on CDR3 differences across clinicopathological groups. TCRdb recomputed clones from the PCR reads via MiXCR. The V and J calls follow TCRdb's processing rather than the paper's. The sample records about 45,000 clones, about 4.3% being singletons.

Sequencing was performed on blood. This clonotype originated in a female donor with papillary thyroid cancer or a benign thyroid nodule (not recorded which). Some clones in this sample may be carry-over from other donors' samples. The chain employs TRBV27 and TRBJ2-2; D call uncertain. DNA of the CDR3: TGTGCCAGCAGTTTATCCTCTGGGTACGGGGAGCTGTTTTTT. This codes for CASSLSSGYGELFF.